The present T cell receptor (beta chain) was sequenced within a study of T-cell memory formation after mild COVID-19. Constant-segment primers served in 5'RACE that generated TCR alpha and TCR beta cDNA libraries bearing sample barcodes and UMIs. TCRdb used MiXCR to reprocess the 5' RACE reads, holding one entry per CDR3 protein. The sample contains roughly 410,000 distinct CDR3 sequences, less than 25% of which appear only once. The V end lost 2 bases, the J end lost 0 bases, and 7 bases lay between the germline ends. This CDR3 spans 15 amino acids. Germline V gives CDR1 SGHVS, CDR2 FQNEAQ. The chain employs TRBV7-8 and TRBJ1-4; no clear D. The origin of this receptor is an adult woman who had mild COVID-19 (a few samples of this study predate the infection). Cell type and time point are not known. Source material: PBMCs or a T cell subset sorted from them (not recorded which). In nucleotides, the CDR3 is TGTGCCAGCAGCTTACTTATCGCAACTAATGAAAAACTGTTTTTT. Amino acid sequence: CASSLLIATNEKLFF.